The 15 T cell receptor beta chains given below trace back to one sample, sequenced in a study of naive and memory T cell subsets. Two oligonucleotides, mixed equimolar, formed the beta constant-region primer covering TRBC1 and TRBC2. TCRdb re-called the UMI-ligation and nested PCR reads with MiXCR, one entry per CDR3 protein. This table has 120,000 to 150,000 distinct CDR3 sequences, approximately 17% appearing once. The sequenced sample was naive CD4+ T cells from blood. These receptors originate from a human donor in good health.

This clonotype has a handful of counts. The chain has TRBV7-3 and TRBJ2-7; 7 nucleotides line up with TRBD1. After removal of 1 base from V and 3 bases from J, the junction contained 3 bases not matched to a gene. Germline values: CDR1 SGHTA, CDR2 FQGTGA. The CDR3 covers 14 residues. The CDR3 is CASSLNRGSYEQYF. As DNA, the CDR3 is TGTGCCAGCAGCTTAAACAGGGGAAGCTACGAGCAGTACTTC.

This clonotype was counted only a few times. The chain couples TRBV5-1 to TRBJ2-7; 8 positions agree with TRBD1. V dropped 4 bases and J dropped 0; count of bases not matched to a gene: 6. This CDR3 is 15 amino acids long. Germline V lookup: CDR1 SGHRS, CDR2 YFSETQ. CDR3 coding DNA: TGCGCCAGCAGCATAGGACAGGGAATCTCCTACGAGCAGTACTTC. It translates to CASSIGQGISYEQYF.

The table lists this clonotype with a few counts. This sequence joins TRBV29-1 and TRBJ2-5, with 7 bases matching TRBD1. The V gene's germline CDR1 is SQVTM and CDR2 ANQGSEA. The CDR3 loop spans 14 amino acids. The V segment lost 7 bases and the J segment 2 bases; nucleotides outside the gene matches: 10. The CDR3 loop is CSERDRRGQETQYF. The CDR3 DNA is TGCAGCGAACGGGACAGAAGGGGACAAGAGACCCAGTACTTC.

The table lists this clonotype with a few counts. The chain couples TRBV29-1 to TRBJ1-4; 8 positions agree with TRBD1. Trimming at V came to 4 bases and at J to 7 bases, leaving 2 bases not matched to a gene. From germline, CDR1 is SQVTM and CDR2 ANQGSEA. The CDR3 runs to 12 residues. The CDR3 sequence: CSVGQGSEKLFF. The CDR3 DNA reads TGCAGCGTTGGACAGGGGAGTGAAAAACTGTTTTTT.

J is TRBJ1-4 and V is TRBV4-3; possible D gene TRBD1, 6 bases. Trimming left V 1 base short and J 6 bases short, with 15 bases between. Germline assignment: CDR1 LGHNA and CDR2 YSLEER. CDR3 size: 16 residues. The CDR3 nucleotides are TGCGCCAGCAGCCAAGGTCCCCCACAGGGTTATGAAAAACTGTTTTTT. Amino acid sequence: CASSQGPPQGYEKLFF.

This clonotype showed up just a few times. This chain connects TRBV6-2 or TRBV6-3 to TRBJ2-7; no clear D gene. The CDR3 is made up of 15 amino acids. CDR1 and CDR2 (germline): MNHEY, SVGEGT. V lost 5 bases, J lost 3 bases, and 17 bases lay in between. CDR3 in amino acids: CASSPLVGSNYEQYF. In DNA, the CDR3 is TGTGCCAGCAGTCCCCTGGTTGGGTCGAACTACGAGCAGTACTTC.

At least ten counts were recorded for this clonotype. The genes are TRBV12-3 or TRBV12-4 and TRBJ2-1; D remains unclear. V dropped 6 bases and J dropped 0 bases, with 12 bases sitting between them. This CDR3 contains 15 residues. The CDR3 coding sequence is TGTGCCAGCAGCCCCCAACAAAGCTCCTACAATGAGCAGTTCTTC. The encoded protein is CASSPQQSSYNEQFF.

This sequence joins TRBV6-6 and TRBJ2-2, with D uncertain. The CDR3 totals 16 residues. Germline V gives CDR1 MNHNY, CDR2 SVGAGI (reference sequence). The V end was cut by 4 bases, the J end by 7 bases, with 19 bases between. The chain's CDR3 is CASSLPRTGFIGELFF. Here the CDR3 DNA reads TGTGCCAGCAGTTTACCCAGAACCGGCTTCATCGGGGAGCTGTTTTTT.

The CDR3 DNA follows: TGTGCCAGCAGTTACACGGGAGCGGGCACGACCCAAGAGACCCAGTACTTC. As protein: CASSYTGAGTTQETQYF. V gene TRBV6-5 combines with J gene TRBJ2-5, with D perhaps matching TRBD2 (6 bases). This CDR3 is built from 17 residues. The V end was cut by 2 bases, the J end by 1 base, with 17 bases between. Per the germline V gene, CDR1 is MNHEY and CDR2 is SVGAGI.

The sample holds many counts of this clonotype. The chain is built from TRBV20-1 and TRBJ2-7; D possibly corresponds to TRBD2 (6 bases). The CDR3 covers 13 residues. Germline-derived CDR1 and CDR2 are DFQATT and SNEGSKA (reference sequence). V dropped 2 bases and J dropped 5 bases, with 13 bases sitting between them. The CDR3 sequence: CSARKLASNEQYF. CDR3 nucleotide sequence: TGCAGTGCTAGAAAACTAGCTTCAAACGAGCAGTACTTC.

This clonotype was seen a few times. The V gene is TRBV29-1, the J gene TRBJ2-3; no clear D gene. The CDR3 sequence is 12 residues long. Deletions cut 0 bases from V and 4 bases from J, with 5 bases between. Germline-derived CDR1 and CDR2 are SQVTM and ANQGSEA. The CDR3 nucleotides read TGCAGCGTTGAAGATAGGTCAGATACGCAGTATTTT. Translating gives CSVEDRSDTQYF.

This clonotype was seen a handful of times. This chain joins TRBV28 and TRBJ2-7; D may be TRBD1 (6 bases). Germline CDR1 is MDHEN and CDR2 is SYDVKM. The CDR3 length is 14 residues. V gave up 6 bases and J gave up 7 bases, with 19 bases separating them. DNA for the CDR3: TGTGCCAGCAGCCTACAGGGACCCCCGGGGGAGCAGTACTTC. This translates into CASSLQGPPGEQYF.

This clonotype was detected once. The genes are TRBV6-1 and TRBJ1-1; weak D call: TRBD1 (6 bases). The CDR3 has 14 residues. The V end lost 1 base, the J end lost 13 bases, and 19 bases lay between the germline ends. Germline V gene sequence: CDR1 MNHNS, CDR2 SASEGT. The CDR3, as DNA: TGTGCCAGCAGTGAAGTCCCCCGGGACAATCCTTTTTTCTTT. It translates to CASSEVPRDNPFFF.

The genes are TRBV20-1 and TRBJ1-5, with TRBD1 as a possible D gene (5 bases). Per the germline V gene, CDR1 is DFQATT and CDR2 is SNEGSKA (reference sequence). Trimming removed 4 bases at V and 3 bases at J, with 10 bases between. The CDR3 is 13 residues long. The CDR3 DNA reads as TGCAGTGCTACTCAGGGCCCCAATCAGCCCCAGCATTTT. Its translation: CSATQGPNQPQHF.

The chain has TRBV12-3 or TRBV12-4 and TRBJ2-6, with 8 bases identical to TRBD1. V lost 1 base, J lost 2 bases, and 7 bases stayed unmatched. This CDR3 has 18 amino acids. The CDR3 bases are TGTGCCAGCAGTTTAGGGACAGGGCGAGTTACTGGGGCCAACGTCCTGACTTTC. It is translated as CASSLGTGRVTGANVLTF.